These 11 T cell receptor beta chains came from one sample sequenced in a study of breast tumors, draining lymph nodes, adjacent tissues. TCRdb independently ran MiXCR on the multiplex PCR reads; one entry per CDR3 protein. The table records around 100,000 distinct CDR3 sequences, 21% of them present only once. The lymph nodes were axillary draining lymph nodes from breast cancer patients. The source material was axillary lymph node tissue. Every receptor here comes from a female donor with breast cancer. Some clones in this sample may be carry-over from other donors' samples.

This clonotype was observed at least ten times. V is TRBV25-1 and J is TRBJ2-1; tentative D call: TRBD1 (6 bases). V lost 5 bases and J lost 4, with 15 bases in between. Germline CDR1 reads MGHDK; CDR2 reads SYGVNS. The CDR3 is made up of 15 amino acids. DNA for the CDR3: TGTGCCAGCAGTAAGATACAGGGAAATTACAATGAGCAGTTCTTC. This translates into CASSKIQGNYNEQFF. Drawing the rest from reference TRBV25-1 and TRBJ2-1, the complete variable domain is EADIYQTPRYLVIGTGKKITLECSQTMGHDKMYWYQQDPGMELHLIHYSYGVNSTEKGDLSSESTVSRIRTEHFPLTLESARPSHTSQYLCASSKIQGNYNEQFFGPGTRLTVL.

This clonotype has only a few counts. The chain employs TRBV28 and TRBJ1-2; D is undetermined. The V end lost 5 bases, the J end lost 8 bases, and 18 bases lay between the germline ends. The CDR3 is 14 residues long. Germline V CDR1 and CDR2: MDHEN, SYDVKM. Here the CDR3 reads CASSTATQVGGYTF. As DNA, the CDR3 is TGTGCCAGCAGTACGGCGACCCAGGTGGGGGGCTACACCTTC.

This chain links TRBV6-2 or TRBV6-3 with TRBJ2-1; 10 bases are a match to TRBD2. This CDR3 comprises 15 residues. V gave up 2 bases and J gave up 8 bases; unmatched junction bases: 6. Germline V gene data show CDR1 as MNHEY and CDR2 as SVGEGT. The CDR3 region is CASSYGTSADDEQFF. The CDR3 nucleotides read TGTGCCAGCAGTTACGGGACTAGCGCTGACGATGAGCAGTTCTTC.

This sequence joins TRBV30 and TRBJ2-2, with 7 bases aligning to TRBD1. Germline V gene sequence: CDR1 GTSNPN, CDR2 SVGIG (reference sequence). With V trimmed by 8 bases and J by 2 bases, 5 bases remained unmatched. The CDR3 is 13 residues long. CDR3 protein: CARRQGNTGELFF. The CDR3 coding sequence is TGTGCCCGTAGACAGGGTAACACCGGGGAGCTGTTTTTT.

In its sample, this clonotype was seen many times. The CDR3, as DNA: TGTGCCAGCAGTTGGGGCAGTCAGGAGACCCAGTACTTC. Amino acids: CASSWGSQETQYF. The genes are TRBV7-6 and TRBJ2-5; TRBD1 is a possible D gene (5 bases). V lost 6 bases and J 5 bases, leaving 13 bases between the germline ends. CDR3 size: 13 residues. CDR1 and CDR2 (germline): SGHVS, FNYEAQ.

This clonotype was recorded at least ten times. This chain uses TRBV7-3 with TRBJ2-3, with D possibly matching TRBD2 (6 bases). The V and J ends lost 5 bases and 1 base respectively, with 10 bases between them. Germline V lookup: CDR1 SGHTA, CDR2 FQGTGA. This CDR3 region has 14 residues. CDR3 nucleotide sequence: TGTGCCAGCAGCGCAGGAGGGGGCACAGATACGCAGTATTTT. It translates to CASSAGGGTDTQYF.

This clonotype was detected many times. The V gene is TRBV9, the J gene TRBJ2-3, with 10 positions matching TRBD1. Germline lookup yields CDR1 SGDLS and CDR2 YYNGEE. Losses at the gene ends were 7 bases for V and 2 bases for J; bases not matched to a gene: 7. The CDR3 is made up of 15 amino acids. The CDR3 loop reads CASAGTGVLTDTQYF. For the CDR3, the DNA is TGTGCCAGCGCCGGGACAGGGGTTCTCACAGATACGCAGTATTTT. The whole variable domain, filled in from reference TRBV9 and TRBJ2-3, reads DSGVTQTPKHLITATGQRVTLRCSPRSGDLSVYWYQQSLDQGLQFLIQYYNGEERAKGNILERFSAQQFPDLHSELNLSSLELGDSALYFCASAGTGVLTDTQYFGPGTRLTVL.

Ten or more counts support this clonotype. J is TRBJ1-4 and V is TRBV6-1; no firm D call. The CDR3 has 11 amino acids. The germline CDR1 and CDR2 sequences are MNHNS and SASEGT. CDR3 sequence reads: CASATNEKLFF. CDR3 in DNA: TGTGCGAGTGCAACTAATGAAAAACTGTTTTTT.

The chain recombines TRBV5-4 with TRBJ2-5; D might be TRBD1 or TRBD2, each matching 5 bases. V shed 4 bases and J shed 5 bases, with 15 bases lying between them. CDR1 is SGHNT and CDR2 is YYREEE in the germline V gene (reference sequence). This CDR3 is built from 14 residues. In nucleotides, the CDR3 is TGTGCCAGCAGCCCCGGGACCTCCTGGGAGACCCAGTACTTC. Translated, it gives CASSPGTSWETQYF.

With respect to this clonotype: This may be a read error: a much more frequent sequence differs by one nucleotide. The rearrangement joins TRBV5-4 to TRBJ2-5; perhaps TRBD2 as D (6 bases). CDR3 length equals 14 residues. Germline V gives CDR1 SGHNT, CDR2 YYREEE (reference sequence). V dropped 1 base and J dropped 9 bases, with 16 bases sitting between them. The CDR3 is CASSLPEGREAQYF. The CDR3 coding sequence is TGTGCCAGCAGCTTGCCGGAGGGAAGGGAGGCCCAGTACTTC.

This clonotype was observed many times. The genes are TRBV11-2 and TRBJ2-5; 15 bases are shared with TRBD2. V dropped 5 bases and J dropped 6; count of bases not matched to a gene: 4. Germline loops: CDR1 SGHAT, CDR2 FQNNGV. This CDR3 comprises 15 residues. CDR3 nucleotide sequence: TGTGCCAGCAGCGGGGGGACTAGCGGGAGGCAGACCCAGTACTTC. Protein: CASSGGTSGRQTQYF.